Shown below are 4 T cell receptor beta chains from a single sample sequenced in a study of T cell responses to AZD1222 COVID-19 vaccine. Here immunoSEQ multiplex PCR was the method, and the copy in TCRdb shows in-frame clones only, minus some. The table lists 120,000 to 150,000 clones, approximately 88% of them singletons. This material consisted of peripheral blood, taken on day 0 of AZD1222 vaccination. The receptors shown here come from an adult in good health.

The gene calls are TRBV7-9 and TRBJ2-5; TRBD1 might be the D (5 bases). The CDR3 has 15 residues. CDR1 and CDR2 from the germline V gene are SEHNR and FQNEAQ (reference sequence). The V end lost 3 bases, the J end lost 3 bases, and 14 bases lay between the germline ends. The CDR3 loop reads CASSFVASGKETQYF. In nucleotides, the CDR3 is TGTGCCAGCAGCTTCGTTGCTTCAGGGAAAGAGACCCAGTACTTC.

The chain couples TRBV7-2 to TRBJ1-5, with 7 bases that match TRBD1. Germline V gene sequence: CDR1 SGHTA, CDR2 FQGNSA. V was clipped by 5 bases and J by 4 bases; unmatched bases: 11. This CDR3 has 16 amino acids. CDR3 loop: CASSAPTGNRNQPQHF. The CDR3 DNA sequence: TGTGCCAGCAGCGCCCCGACAGGGAATCGTAATCAGCCCCAGCATTTT.

The V call is TRBV18, the J call TRBJ1-2; D unresolved. CDR1 is KGHSH and CDR2 is LQKENI in the germline V gene. The length of the CDR3 is 13 residues. V lost 3 bases and J 3 bases, leaving 8 bases between the germline ends. CDR3 sequence: CASSPSGDYGYTF. The CDR3 coding sequence is TGTGCCAGCTCACCGTCTGGGGACTATGGCTACACCTTC.

The chain carries TRBV9 and TRBJ1-4; D call uncertain. Looked up from germline, CDR1 is SGDLS and CDR2 is YYNGEE. The CDR3 is 17 amino acids. Trimming stripped 0 bases from V and 2 bases from J, with 14 bases between. The CDR3 loop is CASSVGLGGNTNEKLFF. For the CDR3, the DNA is TGTGCCAGCAGCGTAGGTTTAGGAGGGAATACTAATGAAAAACTGTTTTTT.